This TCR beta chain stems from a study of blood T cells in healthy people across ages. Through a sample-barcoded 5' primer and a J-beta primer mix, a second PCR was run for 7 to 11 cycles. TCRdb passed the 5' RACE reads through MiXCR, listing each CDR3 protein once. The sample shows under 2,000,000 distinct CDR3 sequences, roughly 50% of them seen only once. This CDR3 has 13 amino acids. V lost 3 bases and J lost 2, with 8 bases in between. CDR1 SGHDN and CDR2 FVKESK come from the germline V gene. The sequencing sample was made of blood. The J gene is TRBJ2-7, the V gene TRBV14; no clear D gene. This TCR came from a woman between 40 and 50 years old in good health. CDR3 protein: CASSQQLAYEQYF. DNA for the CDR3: TGTGCCAGCAGCCAGCAGCTCGCCTACGAGCAGTACTTC.